The present T cell receptor beta chain was sequenced within a study of blood T cell repertoires in COVID-19. The CDR3 has 16 amino acids. The cohort comprised adults aged about 18 to 90 years residing in 20 to 30 US areas. Participants had their cohort set by participant-reported clinical history. Only in-frame clones appear in the TCRdb table, and some are missing; sequencing was by immunoSEQ multiplex PCR. The sample lists about 250,000 clones, 80% to 95% occurring once. Sequenced input: PBMCs or T cells enriched from blood (not recorded which). This rearrangement joins TRBV12-2 to TRBJ2-1; the table assigns TRBD2, which was not confirmed against the DNA. TRBV12-2 is designated a pseudogene. This TCR derives from a woman younger than 35 who had recovered from COVID-19. The CDR3 spells CASRLGFEGGNNEQFF. The CDR3 DNA sequence: TGTGCAAGTCGCTTAGGGTTCGAGGGCGGAAACAATGAGCAGTTCTTC.